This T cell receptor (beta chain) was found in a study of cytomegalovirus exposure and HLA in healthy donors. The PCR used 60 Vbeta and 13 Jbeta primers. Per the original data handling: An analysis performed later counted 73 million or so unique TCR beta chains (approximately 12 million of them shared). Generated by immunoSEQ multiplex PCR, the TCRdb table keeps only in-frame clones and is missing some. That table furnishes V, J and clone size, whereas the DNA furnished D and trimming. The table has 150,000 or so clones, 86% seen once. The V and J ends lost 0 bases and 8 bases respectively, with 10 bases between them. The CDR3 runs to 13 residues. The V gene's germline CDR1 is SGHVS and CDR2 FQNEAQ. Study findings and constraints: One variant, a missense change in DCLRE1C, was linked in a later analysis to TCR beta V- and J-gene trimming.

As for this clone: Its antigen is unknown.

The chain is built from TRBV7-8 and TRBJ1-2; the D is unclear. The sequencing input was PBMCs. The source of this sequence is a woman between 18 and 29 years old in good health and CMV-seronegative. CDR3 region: CASSLAGSGGYTF. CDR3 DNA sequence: TGTGCCAGCAGCTTAGCCGGGTCCGGCGGCTACACCTTC.